This T cell receptor beta chain was found in a study of identical twins. Whole-study results and caveats: Abundant beta clonotypes from cord blood had fewer insertions, unlike memory repertoires, which showed none. Beta out-of-frame sequences showed weaker excess sharing between twins.

This CDR3 region has 16 residues. The germline V gene encodes CDR1 SQVTM and CDR2 ANQGSEA. V lost 6 bases to trimming and J lost 5 bases; unmatched junction nucleotides: 14. Healthy Caucasians alone served as donors. This clonotype was seen at least ten times. No antigen is known for it. MiXCR was run by TCRdb on the 5' RACE reads, yielding one entry per CDR3 protein. Here the sample spans about 690,000 distinct CDR3 sequences, 6.1% being singletons. This sequence joins TRBV29-1 and TRBJ2-1; the match to TRBD2 covers 9 bases. The sequencing sample was made of naive T cells sorted from blood. The receptor's source is a man aged 18 to 30 in good health. The CDR3 reads CSVPPQLAGVDNEQFF. The CDR3 region has the DNA TGCAGCGTCCCGCCCCAACTAGCGGGTGTCGACAATGAGCAGTTCTTC.